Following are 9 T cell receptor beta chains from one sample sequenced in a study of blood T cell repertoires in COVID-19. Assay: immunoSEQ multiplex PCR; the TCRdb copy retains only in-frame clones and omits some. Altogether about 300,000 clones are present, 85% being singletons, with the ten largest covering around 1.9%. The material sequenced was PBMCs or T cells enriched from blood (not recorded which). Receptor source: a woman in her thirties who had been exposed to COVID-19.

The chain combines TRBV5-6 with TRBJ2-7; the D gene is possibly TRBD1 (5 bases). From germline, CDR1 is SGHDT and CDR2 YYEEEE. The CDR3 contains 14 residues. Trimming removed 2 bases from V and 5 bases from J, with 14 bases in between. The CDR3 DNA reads TGTGCCAGCAGCTTTTACTCTCCGACAGACGAGCAGTACTTC. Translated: CASSFYSPTDEQYF.

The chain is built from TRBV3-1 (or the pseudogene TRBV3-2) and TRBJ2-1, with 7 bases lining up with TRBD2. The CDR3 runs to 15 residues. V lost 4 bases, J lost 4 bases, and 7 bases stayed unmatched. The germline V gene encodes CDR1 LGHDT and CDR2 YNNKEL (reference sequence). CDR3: CASSPRLASYNEQFF. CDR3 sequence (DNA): TGTGCCAGCAGCCCCAGACTAGCTTCATACAATGAGCAGTTCTTC.

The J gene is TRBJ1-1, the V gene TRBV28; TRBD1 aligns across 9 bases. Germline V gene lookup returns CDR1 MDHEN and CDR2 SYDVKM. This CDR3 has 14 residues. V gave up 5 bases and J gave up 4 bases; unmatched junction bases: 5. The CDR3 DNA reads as TGTGCCAGCAGTACCGGACAGGGGAGCACTGAAGCTTTCTTT. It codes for CASSTGQGSTEAFF. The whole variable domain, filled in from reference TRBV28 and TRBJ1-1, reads DVKVTQSSRYLVKRTGEKVFLECVQDMDHENMFWYRQDPGLGLRLIYFSYDVKMKEKGDIPEGYSVSREKKERFSLILESASTNQTSMYLCASSTGQGSTEAFFGQGTRLTVV.

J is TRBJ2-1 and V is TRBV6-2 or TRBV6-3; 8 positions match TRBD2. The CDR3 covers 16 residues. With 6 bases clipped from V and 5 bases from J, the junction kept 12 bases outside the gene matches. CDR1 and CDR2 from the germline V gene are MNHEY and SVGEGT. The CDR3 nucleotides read TGTGCCAGCAGCCCCGGGGGGCTAGCGGGCAACAATGAGCAGTTCTTC. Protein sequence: CASSPGGLAGNNEQFF.

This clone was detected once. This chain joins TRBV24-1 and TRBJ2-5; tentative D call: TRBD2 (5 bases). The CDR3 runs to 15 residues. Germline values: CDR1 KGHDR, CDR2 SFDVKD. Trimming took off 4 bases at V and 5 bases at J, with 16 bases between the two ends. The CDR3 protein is CATSDTRDPRETQYF. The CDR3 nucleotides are TGTGCCACCAGTGACACCCGGGATCCCAGGGAGACCCAGTACTTC.

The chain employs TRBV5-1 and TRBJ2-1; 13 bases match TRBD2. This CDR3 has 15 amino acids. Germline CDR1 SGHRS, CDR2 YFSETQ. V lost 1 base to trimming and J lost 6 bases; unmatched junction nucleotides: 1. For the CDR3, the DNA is TGCGCCAGCAGCTTGACTAGCGGGGGGGCCAATGAGCAGTTCTTC. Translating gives CASSLTSGGANEQFF.

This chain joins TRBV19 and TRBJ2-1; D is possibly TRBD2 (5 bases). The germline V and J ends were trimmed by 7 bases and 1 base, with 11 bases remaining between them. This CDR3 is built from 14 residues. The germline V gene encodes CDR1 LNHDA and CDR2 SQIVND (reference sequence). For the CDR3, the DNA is TGTGCCAGTAACGAGGGAAGATCCTACAATGAGCAGTTCTTC. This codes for CASNEGRSYNEQFF.

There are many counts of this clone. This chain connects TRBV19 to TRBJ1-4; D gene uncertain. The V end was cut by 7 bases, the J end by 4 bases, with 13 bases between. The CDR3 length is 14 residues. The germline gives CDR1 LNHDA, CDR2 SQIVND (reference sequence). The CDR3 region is CASNAREINEKLFF. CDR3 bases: TGTGCCAGTAATGCGAGGGAAATTAATGAAAAACTGTTTTTT.

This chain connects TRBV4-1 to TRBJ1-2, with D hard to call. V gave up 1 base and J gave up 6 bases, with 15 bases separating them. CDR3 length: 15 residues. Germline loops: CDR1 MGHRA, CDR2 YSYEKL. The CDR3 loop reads CASSQGGAAVDGYTF. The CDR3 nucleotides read TGCGCCAGCAGCCAAGGGGGAGCGGCAGTCGATGGCTACACCTTC.